Below, 25 T cell receptor beta chains from the same sample are listed, as sequenced in a study of blood T cell repertoires in COVID-19. TCRdb keeps only in-frame clones here, not all; method: immunoSEQ multiplex PCR. This table has more than 300,000 clones, more than 75% appearing once. Sequenced sample: PBMCs or T cells enriched from blood (not recorded which). Receptors were obtained from a woman in her late teens or twenties who had recovered from COVID-19.

This chain joins TRBV5-1 and TRBJ1-2; 7 bases align to TRBD1. The V gene end was trimmed by 2 bases and the J gene end by 0 bases; junction bases not matched to a gene: 4. Germline V gives CDR1 SGHRS, CDR2 YFSETQ. CDR3 size: 15 residues. The CDR3 region is CASSLGTAPNYGYTF. CDR3 DNA sequence: TGCGCCAGCAGCTTAGGGACAGCCCCTAACTATGGCTACACCTTC.

The chain employs TRBV5-1 and TRBJ1-1; D is perhaps TRBD1 (6 bases). Germline V gives CDR1 SGHRS, CDR2 YFSETQ. Trimming left V 4 bases short and J 5 bases short, with 18 bases between. This CDR3 is built from 15 residues. In DNA, the CDR3 is TGCGCCAGCAGCCCGGGGGGGGCGCTTGGGACTGAAGCTTTCTTT. Translating gives CASSPGGALGTEAFF.

Details on this clone: Other DNA sequences from this sample encode an identical CDR3 as well. This chain joins TRBV5-1 and TRBJ2-2; 7 bases map to TRBD1. Per germline, CDR1 SGHRS and CDR2 YFSETQ. V shed 4 bases and J 1 base; nucleotides not matched to a gene: 4. The CDR3 extends over 15 amino acids. CDR3 region: CASSPRTGNTGELFF. CDR3 DNA: TGCGCCAGCAGCCCCAGGACAGGGAACACCGGGGAGCTGTTTTTT.

The chain links TRBV30 to TRBJ1-1, with TRBD1 matching over 7 bases. The germline gives CDR1 GTSNPN, CDR2 SVGIG (reference sequence). The CDR3 is 13 residues long. J gave up 4 bases and V 3 bases, and 5 bases lay outside the gene matches. CDR3 bases: TGTGCCTGGAGAGACAACAGGGGCACTGAAGCTTTCTTT. Translating gives CAWRDNRGTEAFF.

The V gene is TRBV19, the J gene TRBJ2-5; unclear D gene. Germline V lookup: CDR1 LNHDA, CDR2 SQIVND (reference sequence). The CDR3 extends over 16 amino acids. Between the trimmed V and J ends, which lost 6 bases and 9 bases, there was a span of 26 bases. The chain's CDR3 is CASSPGAGRRKVPQYF. The CDR3 DNA sequence: TGTGCCAGTAGCCCTGGAGCTGGTAGGCGGAAAGTGCCCCAGTACTTC.

The V call is TRBV5-5, the J call TRBJ1-4; 10 bases are a match to TRBD1. Germline V gene lookup returns CDR1 SGHKS and CDR2 YYEKEE (reference sequence). The CDR3 totals 16 residues. Trimming at V came to 4 bases and at J to 7 bases, leaving 10 bases not matched to a gene. The chain's CDR3 is CASSAPGRQGAEKLFF. CDR3 bases: TGTGCCAGCAGCGCCCCCGGCAGACAGGGGGCTGAAAAACTGTTTTTT.

The chain is built from TRBV30 and TRBJ2-7, with 13 bases aligning to TRBD2. The CDR3 runs to 17 residues. V lost 1 base and J lost 2; bases outside the gene matches: 8. The germline gives CDR1 GTSNPN, CDR2 SVGIG (reference sequence). In DNA, the CDR3 is TGTGCCTGGAGTGATGGACTAGCGGGGGTACCTACCTACGAGCAGTACTTC. This translates into CAWSDGLAGVPTYEQYF.

The CDR3 sequence is CASSQVGTGRSGNTIYF. The CDR3 DNA sequence: TGCGCCAGCAGCCAAGTAGGGACAGGGCGCTCTGGAAACACCATATATTTT. V is TRBV4-1 and J is TRBJ1-3; 9 bases map to TRBD1. CDR3 size: 17 residues. Trimming removed 1 base from V and 0 bases from J; junction bases left unmatched: 4. Looked up from germline, CDR1 is MGHRA and CDR2 is YSYEKL.

This clone appeared once. The rearrangement links TRBV5-1 to TRBJ2-3; tentatively, D is TRBD2 (5 bases). This CDR3 region has 17 residues. Trimming removed 4 bases at V and 0 bases at J, with 18 bases between. The germline gives CDR1 SGHRS, CDR2 YFSETQ. Here the CDR3 reads CASSRVLVPTSTDTQYF. The CDR3, as DNA: TGCGCCAGCAGCCGGGTACTAGTACCTACTAGCACAGATACGCAGTATTTT.

This rearrangement joins TRBV7-2 to TRBJ2-5; 10 positions match TRBD2. CDR1 SGHTA and CDR2 FQGNSA come from the germline V gene. V lost 4 bases and J lost 3; bases outside the gene matches: 8. The CDR3 runs to 16 residues. CDR3 sequence reads: CASSSQRGGSKETQYF. CDR3 nucleotide sequence: TGTGCCAGCAGCTCACAGCGGGGGGGTTCAAAAGAGACCCAGTACTTC.

The chain is built from TRBV15 and TRBJ1-6; D is unclear. CDR3 length: 14 residues. The V gene lost 6 bases and the J gene lost 9 bases, with 15 bases spanning the gap. CDR1 is LNHNV, CDR2 YYDKDF, per germline (reference sequence). The CDR3, as DNA: TGTGCCACCAGTCGGGGTCCCGCGGGTTCACCCCTCCACTTT. Amino acids: CATSRGPAGSPLHF.

V gene TRBV28 combines with J gene TRBJ2-5; TRBD2 matches 8 bases. V was pared by 7 bases and J by 4 bases, with 14 bases of the junction left unmatched. The CDR3 contains 16 residues. Germline CDR1 is MDHEN and CDR2 is SYDVKM. The CDR3 sequence: CASTQAGGRRRETQYF. CDR3 nucleotides: TGTGCCAGCACCCAGGCGGGGGGTAGAAGGAGAGAGACCCAGTACTTC.

The rearrangement joins TRBV7-9 to TRBJ1-6, with unresolved D. This CDR3 has 14 residues. Germline-derived CDR1 and CDR2 are SEHNR and FQNEAQ (reference sequence). V was shortened by 0 bases and J by 8 bases, with 8 bases between the two germline ends. The CDR3 DNA sequence: TGTGCCAGCAGCTTAGCGTCTACCTATTCACCCCTCCACTTT. This encodes CASSLASTYSPLHF.

The V call is TRBV28, the J call TRBJ2-1; no definite D call. Germline V gene sequence: CDR1 MDHEN, CDR2 SYDVKM. V lost 7 bases and J 3 bases, leaving 19 bases between the germline ends. This CDR3 contains 16 residues. CDR3 in DNA: TGTGCCAGCACCTTACTAAGAGTTAAAGACTACAATGAGCAGTTCTTC. This encodes CASTLLRVKDYNEQFF.

This chain uses TRBV7-8 with TRBJ1-1; D remains ambiguous. From germline, CDR1 is SGHVS and CDR2 FQNEAQ. V lost 1 base, J lost 6 bases, and 12 bases lay in between. The CDR3 consists of 14 residues. The CDR3 coding sequence is TGTGCCAGCAGCTTAGATCTTGTCGGGTCTGAAGCTTTCTTT. Translation: CASSLDLVGSEAFF.

The gene calls are TRBV30 and TRBJ2-1, with TRBD1 matching over 7 bases. J lost 13 bases, V lost 4 bases, and 13 bases had no gene match. This CDR3 is built from 13 residues. Per the germline V gene, CDR1 is GTSNPN and CDR2 is SVGIG (reference sequence). The CDR3 DNA follows: TGTGCCTGGACCGATTCCCGCCGGGACAGACAGTTCTTC. Encoded protein: CAWTDSRRDRQFF.

This clone was counted only a few times. This sequence joins TRBV7-2 and TRBJ1-6, with D possibly being TRBD1 (6 bases). The CDR3 runs to 17 residues. The V end was cut by 1 base, the J end by 10 bases, with 20 bases between. CDR1 and CDR2 from the germline V gene are SGHTA and FQGNSA. The CDR3 is CASSLVPAGGAVSPLHF. The CDR3 region has the DNA TGTGCCAGCAGCTTAGTACCGGCGGGGGGCGCGGTATCACCCCTCCACTTT.

The rearrangement links TRBV19 to TRBJ2-7, with 10 nucleotides matching TRBD1. With V trimmed by 4 bases and J by 3 bases, 6 bases remained unmatched. The germline CDR1 and CDR2 sequences are LNHDA and SQIVND (reference sequence). The CDR3 loop spans 15 amino acids. The CDR3 DNA reads TGTGCCAGTAGTACCCGGGACAGGGGTCTCTACGAGCAGTACTTC. Translated: CASSTRDRGLYEQYF.

The rearrangement uses TRBV7-9 and TRBJ1-4; D remains ambiguous. V lost 5 bases and J lost 2, with 9 bases in between. The germline CDR1 and CDR2 sequences are SEHNR and FQNEAQ (reference sequence). The CDR3 spans 14 residues. The CDR3 loop reads CASSPTSTNEKLFF. CDR3 nucleotides: TGTGCCAGCAGCCCGACTTCGACTAATGAAAAACTGTTTTTT.

The V and J genes are TRBV7-9 and TRBJ2-7; 8 bases are shared with TRBD1. From germline, CDR1 is SEHNR and CDR2 FQNEAQ (reference sequence). This CDR3 is built from 15 residues. The ends lost 2 bases at V and 5 bases at J; junction bases unmatched: 8. The CDR3 DNA reads TGTGCCAGCAGCTTAAACCTCCAGGGGGCCCACGAGCAGTACTTC. This sequence encodes CASSLNLQGAHEQYF. The full variable domain, with the rest looked up from reference TRBV7-9 and TRBJ2-7, is DTGVSQNPRHKITKRGQNVTFRCDPISEHNRLYWYRQTLGQGPEFLTYFQNEAQLEKSRLLSDRFSAERPKGSFSTLEIQRTEQGDSAMYLCASSLNLQGAHEQYFGPGTRLTVT.

The chain links TRBV2 to TRBJ2-3; D is perhaps TRBD1 (6 bases). The germline V gene encodes CDR1 SNHLY and CDR2 FYNNEI. This CDR3 comprises 13 residues. Trimming removed 11 bases from V and 3 bases from J, with 15 bases in between. As DNA, the CDR3 is TGTGCCTGCAACAGGGAAGCTACAGATACGCAGTATTTT. This translates into CACNREATDTQYF. The full variable domain, in which reference TRBV2 and TRBJ2-3 provide the parts outside the CDR3, is EPEVTQTPSHQVTQMGQEVILRCVPISNHLYFYWYRQILGQKVEFLVSFYNNEISEKSEIFDDQFSVERPDGSNFTLKIRSTKLEDSAMYFCACNREATDTQYFGPGTRLTVL.

The chain links TRBV19 to TRBJ1-6; D perhaps matches TRBD1 (5 bases). The CDR3 consists of 14 residues. The germline V and J ends were trimmed by 5 bases and 7 bases, with 12 bases remaining between them. Looked up from germline, CDR1 is LNHDA and CDR2 is SQIVND (reference sequence). Written as DNA, the CDR3 is TGTGCCAGTAGTGGAGACAGAGTCAATTCACCCCTCCACTTT. Its protein is CASSGDRVNSPLHF. Full variable domain (outside the CDR3, taken from reference TRBV19 and TRBJ1-6): DGGITQSPKYLFRKEGQNVTLSCEQNLNHDAMYWYRQDPGQGLRLIYYSQIVNDFQKGDIAEGYSVSREKKESFPLTVTSAQKNPTAFYLCASSGDRVNSPLHFGNGTRLTVT.

J is TRBJ2-1 and V is TRBV18, with 7 bases matching TRBD2. Trimming cost V 1 base and J 7 bases; bases outside gene matches: 10. Germline values: CDR1 KGHSH, CDR2 LQKENI. The CDR3 spans 16 residues. The CDR3 here is CASSPRSLAVGNEQFF. The CDR3 nucleotides are TGTGCCAGCTCACCACGGTCGCTAGCGGTCGGGAATGAGCAGTTCTTC.

The V call is TRBV10-2, the J call TRBJ1-5; D call uncertain. CDR3 length: 9 amino acids. Germline CDR1 WSHSY, CDR2 SAAADI. Trimming pared 11 bases from V and 6 bases from J, leaving 5 bases between. The DNA for the CDR3 is TGCGCCGGGAGTCAGCCCCAGCATTTT. Encoded protein: CAGSQPQHF.

V usage is TRBV27 and J usage is TRBJ1-1; no definite D call. The V end was cut by 1 base, the J end by 0 bases, with 9 bases between. The length of the CDR3 is 15 residues. The germline gives CDR1 MNHEY, CDR2 SMNVEV (reference sequence). The CDR3 coding sequence is TGTGCCAGCAGTTTATGGGCGGGATTGAACACTGAAGCTTTCTTT. It is translated as CASSLWAGLNTEAFF.